This T cell receptor (beta chain) was recovered during a study of shared clonotypes between healthy human individuals. The run depth of the assay was deep. As processed by the authors: ImmunoSEQ output held junction-only sequences without quality scores, so filtering differed. Here immunoSEQ multiplex PCR was the method, and the copy in TCRdb shows in-frame clones only, minus some. V, J and clone size are taken as reported in that table, and D and trimming were inferred from the DNA itself. The sample lists about 680,000 clones, around four fifths occurring once. Notes on this clone: Other DNA sequences from this sample encode an identical CDR3 as well.

CD4+ cell separation produced CD45RA+ naive and CD45RA-negative memory subsets. CDR1 is SQVTM, CDR2 ANQGSEA, per germline. The CDR3 runs to 12 residues. V lost 1 base to trimming and J lost 4 bases, with 7 bases between them. Material for sequencing was memory CD4+ T cells sorted from blood. As for subset: CD45RA-negative fraction. This TCR was sampled from a woman aged 25 to 39 in good health. The chain couples TRBV29-1 to TRBJ1-1, with D perhaps TRBD1 (6 bases). The chain's CDR3 is CSVEGGGTEAFF. The CDR3 bases are TGCAGCGTTGAAGGAGGGGGCACTGAAGCTTTCTTT.